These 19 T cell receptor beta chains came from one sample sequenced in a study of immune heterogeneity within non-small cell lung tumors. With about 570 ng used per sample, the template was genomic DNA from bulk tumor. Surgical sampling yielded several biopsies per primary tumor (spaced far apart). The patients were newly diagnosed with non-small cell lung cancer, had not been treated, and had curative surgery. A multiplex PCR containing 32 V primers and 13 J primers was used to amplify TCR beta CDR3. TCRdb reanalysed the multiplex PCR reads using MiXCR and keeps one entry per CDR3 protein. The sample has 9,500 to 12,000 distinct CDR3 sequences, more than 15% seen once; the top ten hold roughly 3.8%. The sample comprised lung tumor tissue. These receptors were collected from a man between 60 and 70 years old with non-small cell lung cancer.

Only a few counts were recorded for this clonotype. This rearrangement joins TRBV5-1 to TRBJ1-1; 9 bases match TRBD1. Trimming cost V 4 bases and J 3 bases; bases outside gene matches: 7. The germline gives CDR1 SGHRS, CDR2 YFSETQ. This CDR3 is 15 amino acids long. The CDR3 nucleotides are TGCGCCAGCAGCCCCGGGACAGGGAAGGACACTGAAGCTTTCTTT. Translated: CASSPGTGKDTEAFF. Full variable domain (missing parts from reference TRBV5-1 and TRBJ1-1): KAGVTQTPRYLIKTRGQQVTLSCSPISGHRSVSWYQQTPGQGLQFLFEYFSETQRNKGNFPGRFSGRQFSNSRSEMNVSTLELGDSALYLCASSPGTGKDTEAFFGQGTRLTVV.

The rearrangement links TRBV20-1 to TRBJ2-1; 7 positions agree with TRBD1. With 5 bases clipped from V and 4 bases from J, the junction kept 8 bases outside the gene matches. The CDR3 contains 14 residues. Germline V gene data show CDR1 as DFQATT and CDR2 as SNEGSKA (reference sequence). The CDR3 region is CSAQGQSKYNEQFF. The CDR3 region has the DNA TGCAGTGCTCAGGGACAGTCGAAATACAATGAGCAGTTCTTC.

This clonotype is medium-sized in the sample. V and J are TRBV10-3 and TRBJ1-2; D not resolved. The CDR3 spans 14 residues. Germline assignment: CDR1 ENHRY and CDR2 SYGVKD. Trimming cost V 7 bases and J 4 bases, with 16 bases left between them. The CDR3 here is CAIIQELGGYGYTF. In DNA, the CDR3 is TGTGCCATCATCCAGGAGCTTGGAGGCTATGGCTACACCTTC.

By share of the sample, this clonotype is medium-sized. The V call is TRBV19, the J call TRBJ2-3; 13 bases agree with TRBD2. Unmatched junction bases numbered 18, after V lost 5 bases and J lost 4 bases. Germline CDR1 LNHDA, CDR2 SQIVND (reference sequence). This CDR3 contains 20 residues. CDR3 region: CASSSYFGLAGAGAADTQYF. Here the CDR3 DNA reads TGTGCCAGTAGTTCATACTTCGGACTAGCGGGAGCGGGGGCCGCAGATACGCAGTATTTT.

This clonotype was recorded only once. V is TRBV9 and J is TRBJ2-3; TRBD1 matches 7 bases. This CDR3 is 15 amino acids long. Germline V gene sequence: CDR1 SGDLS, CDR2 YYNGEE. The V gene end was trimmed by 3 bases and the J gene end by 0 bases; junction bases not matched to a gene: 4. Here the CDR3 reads CASSASRGSTDTQYF. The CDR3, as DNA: TGTGCCAGCAGCGCTAGCAGGGGGAGCACAGATACGCAGTATTTT.

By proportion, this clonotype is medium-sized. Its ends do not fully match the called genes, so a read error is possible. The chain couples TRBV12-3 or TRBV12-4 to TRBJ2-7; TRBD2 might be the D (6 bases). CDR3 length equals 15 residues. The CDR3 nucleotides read TGTGCCAGCAGTTTAAACCCTGCGGGACCCTACCAGCAGTACTTC. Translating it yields CASSLNPAGPYQQYF.

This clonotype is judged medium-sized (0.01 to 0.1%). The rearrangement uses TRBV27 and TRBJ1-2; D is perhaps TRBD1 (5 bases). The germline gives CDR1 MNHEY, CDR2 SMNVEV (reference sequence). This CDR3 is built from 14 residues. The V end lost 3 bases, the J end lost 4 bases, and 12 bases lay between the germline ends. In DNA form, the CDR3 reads TGTGCCAGCAGTTTGGCGGGGACCGGCTATGGCTACACCTTC. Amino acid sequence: CASSLAGTGYGYTF.

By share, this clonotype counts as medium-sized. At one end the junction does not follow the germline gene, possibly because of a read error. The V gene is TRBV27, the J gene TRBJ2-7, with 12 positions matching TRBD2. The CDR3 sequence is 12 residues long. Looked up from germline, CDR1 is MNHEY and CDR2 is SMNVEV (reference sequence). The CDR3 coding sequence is TGTGCCAGCAGTAAGACTAGCGGGAGAGCCCTCTTC. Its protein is CASSKTSGRALF.

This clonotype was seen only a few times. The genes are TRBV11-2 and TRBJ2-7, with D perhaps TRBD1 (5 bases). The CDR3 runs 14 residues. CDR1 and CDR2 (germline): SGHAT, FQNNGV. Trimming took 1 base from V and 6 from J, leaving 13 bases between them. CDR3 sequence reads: CASSLVPGLCEQYF. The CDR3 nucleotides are TGTGCCAGCAGCTTAGTACCAGGGCTTTGCGAGCAGTACTTC. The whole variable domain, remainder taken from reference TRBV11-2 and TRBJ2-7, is EAGVAQSPRYKIIEKRQSVAFWCNPISGHATLYWYQQILGQGPKLLIQFQNNGVVDDSQLPKDRFSAERLKGVDSTLKIQPAKLEDSAVYLCASSLVPGLCEQYFGPGTRLTVT.

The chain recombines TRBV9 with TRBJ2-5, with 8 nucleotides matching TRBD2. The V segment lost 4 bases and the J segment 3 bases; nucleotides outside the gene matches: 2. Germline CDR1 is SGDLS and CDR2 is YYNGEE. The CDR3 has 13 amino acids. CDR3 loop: CASSQLAEETQYF. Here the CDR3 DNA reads TGTGCCAGCAGCCAACTAGCGGAAGAGACCCAGTACTTC.

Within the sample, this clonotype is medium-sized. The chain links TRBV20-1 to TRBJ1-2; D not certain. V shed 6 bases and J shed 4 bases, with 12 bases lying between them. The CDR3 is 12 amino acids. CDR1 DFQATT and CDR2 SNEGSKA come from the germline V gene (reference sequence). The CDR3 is CSANREFYGYTF. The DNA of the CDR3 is TGCAGTGCCAACCGGGAGTTCTATGGCTACACCTTC.

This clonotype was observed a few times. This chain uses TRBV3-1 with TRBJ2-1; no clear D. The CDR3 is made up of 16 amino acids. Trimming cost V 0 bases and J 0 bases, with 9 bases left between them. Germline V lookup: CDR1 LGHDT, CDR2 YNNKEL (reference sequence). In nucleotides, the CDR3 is TGTGCCAGCAGCCAAGATTGGGGAATCTCCTACAATGAGCAGTTCTTC. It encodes CASSQDWGISYNEQFF.

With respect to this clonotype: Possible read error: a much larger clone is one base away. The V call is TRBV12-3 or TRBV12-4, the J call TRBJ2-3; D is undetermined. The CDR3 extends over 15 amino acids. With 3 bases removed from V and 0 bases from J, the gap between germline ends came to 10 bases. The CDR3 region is CASSFSGRSTDTQYF. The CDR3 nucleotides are TGTGCCAGCAGTTTCAGTGGGCGAAGCACAGATACGCAGTATTTT.

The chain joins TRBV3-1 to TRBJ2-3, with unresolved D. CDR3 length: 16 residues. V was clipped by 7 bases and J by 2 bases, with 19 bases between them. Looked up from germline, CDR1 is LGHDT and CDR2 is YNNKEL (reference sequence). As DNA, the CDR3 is TGTGCCAGCAACCTTAACCCCGGGTCCAACACAGATACGCAGTATTTT. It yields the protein CASNLNPGSNTDTQYF.

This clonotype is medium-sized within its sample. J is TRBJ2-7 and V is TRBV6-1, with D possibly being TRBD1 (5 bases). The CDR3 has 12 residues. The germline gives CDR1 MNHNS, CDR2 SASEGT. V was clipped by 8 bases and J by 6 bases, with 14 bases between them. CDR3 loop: CASGWARGEQYF. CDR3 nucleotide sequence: TGTGCCAGCGGGTGGGCTAGGGGCGAGCAGTACTTC.

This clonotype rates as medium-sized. CDR3 nucleotide sequence: TGCAGTGCTAGAGGTAGCGGGAGCGCAAACGAGCAGTACTTC. Translation: CSARGSGSANEQYF. The rearrangement uses TRBV20-1 and TRBJ2-7; TRBD2 aligns across 9 bases. CDR1 and CDR2 from the germline V gene are DFQATT and SNEGSKA (reference sequence). The CDR3 sequence is 14 residues long. J was trimmed by 5 bases and V by 1 base; bases with no gene match: 6.

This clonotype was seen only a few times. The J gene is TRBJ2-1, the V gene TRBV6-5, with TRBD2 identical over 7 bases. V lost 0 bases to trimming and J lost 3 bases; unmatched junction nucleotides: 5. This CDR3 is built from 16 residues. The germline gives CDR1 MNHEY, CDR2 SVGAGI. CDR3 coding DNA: TGTGCCAGCAGTTACTCGTCTAGCGGATACTACAATGAGCAGTTCTTC. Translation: CASSYSSSGYYNEQFF.

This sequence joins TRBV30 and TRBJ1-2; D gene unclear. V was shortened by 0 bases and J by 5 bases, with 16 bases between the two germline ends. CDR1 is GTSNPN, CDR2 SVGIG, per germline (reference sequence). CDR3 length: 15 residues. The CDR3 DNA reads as TGTGCCTGGAGTGTACGAGGGTCCGAAAAATATGGCTACACCTTC. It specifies CAWSVRGSEKYGYTF.

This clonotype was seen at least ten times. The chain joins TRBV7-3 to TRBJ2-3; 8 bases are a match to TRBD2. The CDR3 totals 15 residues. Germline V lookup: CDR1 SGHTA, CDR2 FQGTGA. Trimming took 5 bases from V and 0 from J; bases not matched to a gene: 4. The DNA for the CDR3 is TGTGCCAGCAGCGCCATAGCGGGAAGCACAGATACGCAGTATTTT. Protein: CASSAIAGSTDTQYF.